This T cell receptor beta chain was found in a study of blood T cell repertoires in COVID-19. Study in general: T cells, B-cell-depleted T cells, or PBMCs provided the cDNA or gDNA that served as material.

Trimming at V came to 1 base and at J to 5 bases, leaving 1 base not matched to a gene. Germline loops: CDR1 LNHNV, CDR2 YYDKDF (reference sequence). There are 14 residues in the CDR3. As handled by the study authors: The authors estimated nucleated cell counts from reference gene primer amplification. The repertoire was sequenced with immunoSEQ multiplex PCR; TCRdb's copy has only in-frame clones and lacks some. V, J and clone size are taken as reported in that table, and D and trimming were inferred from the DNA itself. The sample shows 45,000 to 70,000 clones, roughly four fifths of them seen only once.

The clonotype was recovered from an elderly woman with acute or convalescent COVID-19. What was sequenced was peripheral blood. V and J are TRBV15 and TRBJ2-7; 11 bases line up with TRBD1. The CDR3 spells CATSRGTGGNEQYF. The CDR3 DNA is TGTGCCACCAGCAGAGGGACAGGGGGCAACGAGCAGTACTTC. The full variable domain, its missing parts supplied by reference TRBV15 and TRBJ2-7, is DAMVIQNPRYQVTQFGKPVTLSCSQTLNHNVMYWYQQKSSQAPKLLFHYYDKDFNNEADTPDNFQSRRPNTSFCFLDIRSPGLGDTAMYLCATSRGTGGNEQYFGPGTRLTVT.